This TCR beta chain was identified in a study of read filtering for tumor transcriptome and immune sequencing. Turning to the study itself: Mean patient age was approximately 66 years, range roughly 40 to 80; approximately 18 male, 12 to 15 female. Points from the study as a whole: Without single-read clonotypes, shared clonotype proportions correlated more between IR-seq and RNA-seq.

This clonotype turned up a few times. What it recognizes is unknown. It may be a read error: a sequence one base away is much more abundant. V gave up 2 bases and J gave up 5 bases, with 14 bases separating them. The CDR3 has 14 amino acids. The germline V gene has CDR1 SGHRS and CDR2 YFSETQ. The library was built from around 0.4 ug RNA with molecular barcoded adaptors for alpha/delta and beta/gamma chains. In TCRdb, the reads were re-called with MiXCR into one record per CDR3 protein. The data show approximately 90,000 distinct CDR3 sequences, 9% to 15% seen once. Sampling of bone marrow took place during active disease in every patient.

The clonotype originates from a donor at least 40 years old with multiple myeloma. The chain recombines TRBV5-1 with TRBJ2-7; tentative D call: TRBD2 (5 bases). Source material: a population of CD138-negative cells sorted from bone marrow. CDR3 bases: TGCGCCAGCAGCTTTGTCGAGTTGGAGGACGAGCAGTACTTC. Encoded protein: CASSFVELEDEQYF.